One and the same sample provided the 13 T cell receptor beta chains below, sequenced in a study of blood T cell repertoires in COVID-19. Produced via immunoSEQ multiplex PCR; TCRdb's table is partial and in-frame only. The sample has just under 95,000 clones; about 80% are singletons. Sequences were obtained from peripheral blood. These receptors were taken from a human donor in a cohort sampled during active COVID-19.

This clone was seen a few times. This chain joins TRBV7-3 and TRBJ2-6; D gene unclear. V gave up 6 bases and J gave up 1 base, with 4 bases separating them. The CDR3 spans 13 residues. The germline V gene has CDR1 SGHTA and CDR2 FQGTGA. CDR3 residues: CASRLSGANVLTF. CDR3 bases: TGTGCCAGCAGGCTATCTGGGGCCAACGTCCTGACTTTC.

CDR3 sequence reads: CASSSGTTNYEQYF. CDR3 nucleotides: TGCGCCAGCAGCTCCGGGACAACTAACTACGAGCAGTACTTC. J is TRBJ2-7 and V is TRBV5-1; D may be TRBD1 (6 bases). V lost 3 bases and J 3 bases, leaving 13 bases between the germline ends. CDR3 size: 14 residues. Looked up from germline, CDR1 is SGHRS and CDR2 is YFSETQ.

The chain uses TRBV11-2 and TRBJ2-7; 10 bases agree with TRBD2. Germline CDR1 SGHAT, CDR2 FQNNGV. The CDR3 is 14 residues long. The ends lost 5 bases at V and 4 bases at J; junction bases unmatched: 5. In DNA form, the CDR3 reads TGTGCCAGCAGCGAGACTAGCGGGTCGTACGAGCAGTACTTC. Its protein is CASSETSGSYEQYF.

The rearrangement links TRBV6-5 to TRBJ2-7, with 10 bases that match TRBD2. V shed 6 bases, J shed 0 bases, and the junction held 5 bases outside the gene matches. CDR3 size: 15 residues. Germline CDR1 reads MNHEY; CDR2 reads SVGAGI. The CDR3 DNA reads as TGTGCCAGCAGGCGAATAGCGGGAGGCTCCTACGAGCAGTACTTC. Its translation is CASRRIAGGSYEQYF.

This rearrangement joins TRBV19 to TRBJ2-5, with D possibly TRBD1 on 6 matching bases. Germline V gene data show CDR1 as LNHDA and CDR2 as SQIVND (reference sequence). V lost 5 bases and J 2 bases, leaving 15 bases between the germline ends. The length of the CDR3 is 15 residues. The CDR3 DNA follows: TGTGCCAGTAGTTCCCCGGGACACCTACAAGAGACCCAGTACTTC. It translates to CASSSPGHLQETQYF.

This chain uses TRBV28 with TRBJ2-7; 7 bases fit TRBD2. The CDR3 extends over 13 amino acids. Per the germline V gene, CDR1 is MDHEN and CDR2 is SYDVKM. Trimming took 5 bases from V and 5 from J; bases not matched to a gene: 6. The CDR3 DNA sequence: TGTGCCAGCAGTGTGTGGCGGGAGAACGAGCAGTACTTC. Translated: CASSVWRENEQYF.

This clone was seen only a few times. J is TRBJ2-7 and V is TRBV4-1; D might be TRBD1 (6 bases). The CDR3 sequence is 15 residues long. Germline CDR1 and CDR2: MGHRA and YSYEKL. V lost 3 bases and J 2 bases, leaving 14 bases between the germline ends. CDR3 nucleotide sequence: TGCGCCAGCAGCCAGGCTCCGGGACAAACCTACGAGCAGTACTTC. This translates into CASSQAPGQTYEQYF.

The rearrangement uses TRBV18 and TRBJ1-4; TRBD1 is a possible D gene (6 bases). From germline, CDR1 is KGHSH and CDR2 LQKENI. This CDR3 spans 14 amino acids. Trimming pared 3 bases from V and 13 bases from J, leaving 18 bases between. The CDR3, as DNA: TGTGCCAGCTCACCCCGGGAAGAGGGGACAAGACTGTTTTTT. Translating gives CASSPREEGTRLFF.

The rearrangement links TRBV19 to TRBJ2-7; D might be TRBD2 (7 bases). V was pared by 4 bases and J by 1 base, with 14 bases between. This CDR3 spans 15 amino acids. Per germline, CDR1 LNHDA and CDR2 SQIVND (reference sequence). CDR3 loop: CASSSGRGASYEQYF. In DNA form, the CDR3 reads TGTGCCAGTAGTAGCGGACGGGGGGCATCCTACGAGCAGTACTTC.

The chain combines TRBV9 with TRBJ2-7; 8 bases agree with TRBD2. J lost 2 bases, V lost 3 bases, and 4 bases had no gene match. In germline, CDR1 is SGDLS, CDR2 YYNGEE. This CDR3 is 14 amino acids long. The CDR3 nucleotides are TGTGCCAGCAGCGAACTAGCGGATGCCTACGAGCAGTACTTC. It translates to CASSELADAYEQYF.

The chain joins TRBV3-1 (or the pseudogene TRBV3-2) to TRBJ2-1, with D perhaps matching TRBD2 (7 bases). The germline V gene encodes CDR1 LGHDT and CDR2 YNNKEL (reference sequence). The ends were cut back, 2 bases at V and 7 bases at J, with 12 bases in the middle. The CDR3 loop spans 14 amino acids. The CDR3 nucleotides read TGTGCCAGCAGCCAAAGAGGGGGGGCAAATGAGCAGTTCTTC. This codes for CASSQRGGANEQFF.

The chain couples TRBV6-5 to TRBJ1-2; 10 bases match TRBD1. The germline V gene has CDR1 MNHEY and CDR2 SVGAGI. Losses at the gene ends were 4 bases for V and 1 base for J; bases not matched to a gene: 3. The CDR3 has 15 amino acids. The CDR3 DNA reads as TGTGCCAGCAGTTTCGGACAGGGGGTTAACTATGGCTACACCTTC. Translation: CASSFGQGVNYGYTF.

The CDR3 DNA sequence: TGCGCCAGCAGCAGAAGGGCGGGTTTTGGGGCAGATACGCAGTATTTT. Residues: CASSRRAGFGADTQYF. The rearrangement links TRBV4-1 to TRBJ2-3; D may be TRBD2 (5 bases). Germline values: CDR1 MGHRA, CDR2 YSYEKL. The length of the CDR3 is 16 residues. Trimming removed 5 bases at V and 4 bases at J, with 19 bases between.